This T cell receptor (beta chain) was retrieved from a study of CD8 T cells in ankylosing spondylitis. A word on this clonotype: Antigen specificity is unknown.

Each CDR3 protein gets one entry after TCRdb re-called the 5' RACE reads with MiXCR. Among some 840,000 distinct CDR3 sequences listed, approximately 10% were seen once. Broader study findings: Clones linked to disease were reported to show significant enrichment in matched ankylosing spondylitis synovial fluid. There was a TCR beta motif, made of several highly homologous variants, that appeared characteristic of ankylosing spondylitis blood.

The sample was blood, either unsorted or a sorted T cell fraction (not recorded which). This clonotype was obtained from a male donor with ankylosing spondylitis.

This chain's CDR3 is CATRRLAGGNEQYF. CDR3 DNA sequence: TGTGCCACCCGACGACTAGCGGGAGGCAACGAGCAGTACTTC. The chain employs TRBV27 and TRBJ2-7; 13 nucleotides agree with TRBD2. The length of the CDR3 is 14 residues. Germline values: CDR1 MNHEY, CDR2 SMNVEV (reference sequence). With 10 bases clipped from V and 5 bases from J, the junction kept 8 bases outside the gene matches.